One sample yielded the 8 T cell receptor beta chains listed below, sequenced in a study of shared clonotypes between healthy human individuals (dated by TCRdb to the early 2020s). Library method: the immunoSEQ multiplex PCR assay. The table was pulled from immuneACCESS by TCRdb, which kept in-frame rearrangements only. Such tables lose some clones; where checked, under half of the loss comes from unresolved V genes, and the rest has no known cause. Here the sample has roughly 2.4 million clones; under 97% occur a single time. The top ten hold about 0.13% of the sample. Specimen: naive CD4+ T cells sorted from blood. Reading the label with the study, this specimen's cell subset or site is: CD45RA+ positively selected. The receptor source for this set is a man aged 18 to 29 in good health.

The chain uses TRBV30 and TRBJ2-2; TRBD1 is a possible D gene (6 bases). Germline CDR1 and CDR2: GTSNPN and SVGIG (reference sequence). The CDR3 consists of 12 residues. V was trimmed by 3 bases and J by 6 bases, leaving 8 bases between them. The CDR3 region is CAWRDSAGELFF. Written as DNA, the CDR3 is TGTGCCTGGAGGGACAGTGCCGGGGAGCTGTTTTTT.

V gene TRBV7-2 combines with J gene TRBJ2-5; possible D gene TRBD1, 5 bases. The V gene's germline CDR1 is SGHTA and CDR2 FQGNSA. The V end lost 5 bases, the J end lost 2 bases, and 18 bases lay between the germline ends. The CDR3 is 16 amino acids. The DNA of the CDR3 is TGTGCCAGCAGCACACAACGTCGACAGATACAAGAGACCCAGTACTTC. Its translation is CASSTQRRQIQETQYF.

The chain combines TRBV11-2 with TRBJ2-5, with a weak D call TRBD2 (6 bases). Germline V lookup: CDR1 SGHAT, CDR2 FQNNGV. This CDR3 is 15 amino acids long. The germline V and J ends were trimmed by 1 base and 7 bases, with 16 bases remaining between them. CDR3 residues: CASSLGSTRASTQYF. The CDR3 coding sequence is TGTGCCAGCAGCTTAGGGTCGACTAGGGCCTCGACCCAGTACTTC.

In nucleotides, the CDR3 is TGTGCCAGCAGCAAGGGACATCTCCCTCAGACCCAGTACTTC. It codes for CASSKGHLPQTQYF. The V and J genes are TRBV7-2 and TRBJ2-5; D possibly corresponds to TRBD1 (6 bases). The CDR3 runs 14 residues. The V gene lost 5 bases and the J gene lost 6 bases, with 16 bases spanning the gap. Per germline, CDR1 SGHTA and CDR2 FQGNSA.

V and J are TRBV9 and TRBJ1-1, with no clear D. The CDR3 loop spans 15 amino acids. V was trimmed by 0 bases and J by 4 bases, leaving 13 bases between them. Per germline, CDR1 SGDLS and CDR2 YYNGEE. Here the CDR3 reads CASSVADSEGTEAFF. The CDR3 DNA sequence: TGTGCCAGCAGCGTAGCCGATTCGGAGGGCACTGAAGCTTTCTTT.

The chain is built from TRBV10-3 and TRBJ2-5; 7 bases are a match to TRBD2. V lost 8 bases, J lost 5 bases, and 5 bases stayed unmatched. Germline CDR1 is ENHRY and CDR2 is SYGVKD. This CDR3 comprises 12 residues. In nucleotides, the CDR3 is TGTGCCATCCGGGGAGGGACGGAGACCCAGTACTTC. Protein: CAIRGGTETQYF.

V is TRBV28 and J is TRBJ1-6; TRBD1 agrees at 7 bases. This CDR3 spans 16 amino acids. The germline CDR1 and CDR2 sequences are MDHEN and SYDVKM. Losses at the gene ends were 5 bases for V and 0 bases for J; bases not matched to a gene: 4. Here the CDR3 DNA reads TGTGCCAGCAGTCCCCGGGACAGCTCCTATAATTCACCCCTCCACTTT. Translating it yields CASSPRDSSYNSPLHF.

The DNA for the CDR3 is TGTGCCAGCAGTGATGAATGGGGAACGGGTGAAGCTTTCTTT. It specifies CASSDEWGTGEAFF. The chain employs TRBV6-4 and TRBJ1-1; no definite D call. The CDR3 is made up of 14 amino acids. V lost 3 bases, J lost 7 bases, and 15 bases lay in between. The germline V gene encodes CDR1 MRHNA and CDR2 SNTAGT.